This T cell receptor beta chain was recorded in a study of blood T cells in healthy people across ages. Study overall: Roughly one uniquely barcoded beta molecule per two T cells was captured.

A second PCR of about 6 to 12 cycles used a sample-barcoded 5' primer and a J-beta primer mix. Every cDNA was tagged by a template-switch adaptor with 12 random nucleotides. In TCRdb, the 5' RACE reads were re-called with MiXCR into one record per CDR3 protein. The profile covers 700,000 to 950,000 distinct CDR3 sequences, with approximately 39% appearing a single time and 20% to 25% taken by the ten largest. This clonotype was seen only once. The J segment lost 4 bases and the V segment lost 8 bases, leaving 6 bases of the junction unmatched. Germline CDR1 and CDR2: MNHNS and SASEGT. The CDR3 is 13 residues long.

This clonotype was sampled from a woman aged 55-70 years in good health. The chain combines TRBV6-1 with TRBJ1-1; TRBD1 matches at 8 bases. Material for sequencing was blood. The CDR3 region is CASVRTGSTEAFF. The CDR3 coding sequence is TGTGCCAGCGTAAGGACAGGGAGCACTGAAGCTTTCTTT.